The rows below give T cell receptor beta chains drawn from one sample of a study of T cells in Graves' hyperthyroidism and ophthalmopathy. TCRdb reprocessed the multiplex PCR reads via MiXCR and lists one record per CDR3 protein. This table has some 580,000 distinct CDR3 sequences, 15% to 20% appearing once. The sequenced material came from blood. These receptors were collected from a middle-aged woman with Graves' ophthalmopathy. Each CDR3 is given with its conserved first and last residue. The D gene is left open where the match is weak. A clone size is listed for some rows: how often the clone was seen (once, few, many), or a class if it is expanded.

J	D	size	V	CDR3	DNA
TRBJ2-5	NA	many	TRBV3-1	CASSQTGRLYQETQYF	TGTGCCAGCAGCCAAACAGGGCGATTATACCAAGAGACCCAGTACTTC
TRBJ2-1	TRBD1	few	TRBV19	CASSRTGVGGNEQFF	TGTGCCAGTAGTCGGACAGGTGTAGGGGGCAATGAGCAGTTCTTC
TRBJ1-3	NA	NA	TRBV6-6	CASSYASSPPGNTIYF	TGTGCCAGCAGTTACGCCAGTTCCCCACCTGGAAACACCATATATTTT
TRBJ2-3	NA	many	TRBV6-4	CASSDSQGSTDTQYF	TGTGCCAGCAGTGACTCGCAGGGCTCCACAGATACGCAGTATTTT
TRBJ2-7	NA	many	TRBV6-1	CASSQGILSPGEQYF	TGTGCCAGCAGCCAAGGGATTTTAAGCCCTGGCGAGCAGTACTTC
TRBJ2-1	NA	NA	TRBV5-1	CASSLVPISYNEQFF	TGCGCCAGCAGCTTGGTTCCAATCTCCTACAATGAGCAGTTCTTC
TRBJ1-2	TRBD1	NA	TRBV15	CATSRDHGTGYGYTF	TGTGCCACCAGCAGAGATCATGGGACAGGGTATGGCTACACCTTC
TRBJ2-3	TRBD1	many	TRBV3-1	CASSHPGTGGAQYF	TGTGCCAGCAGCCACCCCGGGACAGGGGGCGCGCAGTATTTT
TRBJ1-1	TRBD1	many	TRBV5-1	CASSVQRLDRANTEAFF	TGCGCCAGCAGCGTGCAAAGGCTCGACAGGGCAAACACTGAAGCTTTCTTT
TRBJ2-2	TRBD1	many	TRBV7-3	CASSTGANTGELFF	TGTGCCAGTTCGACAGGGGCGAACACCGGGGAGCTGTTTTTT
TRBJ2-7	NA	few	TRBV3-1	CASSQDQEADEQYF	TGTGCCAGCAGCCAAGATCAAGAAGCAGACGAGCAGTACTTC
TRBJ2-1	NA	many	TRBV13	CASSLVSRFPYNEQFF	TGTGCCAGCAGCTTAGTCTCTAGATTTCCCTACAATGAGCAGTTCTTC
TRBJ2-7	TRBD2	NA	TRBV29-1	CSVEEGGEEQYF	TGCAGCGTTGAAGAGGGAGGGGAGGAGCAGTACTTC
TRBJ2-7	NA	many	TRBV5-6	CASSSQDSQPYEQYF	TGTGCCAGCAGCTCACAGGACAGCCAGCCGTACGAGCAGTACTTC
TRBJ1-2	NA	many	TRBV3-1	CASSHFGREGGYTF	TGTGCCAGCAGCCACTTCGGGAGGGAGGGAGGCTACACCTTC
TRBJ2-5	TRBD2	many	TRBV20-1	CSATPPAGGGETQYF	TGCAGTGCCACCCCCCCAGCCGGGGGAGGGGAGACCCAGTACTTC
TRBJ2-5	TRBD1	many	TRBV20-1	CSAREQQGGETQYF	TGCAGTGCTAGAGAACAACAGGGGGGAGAGACCCAGTACTTC
TRBJ1-1	NA	once	TRBV20-1	CSADRTENTEAFF	TGCAGTGCTGACCGGACGGAGAACACTGAAGCTTTCTTT
TRBJ2-1	NA	many	TRBV4-1	CASRRLGQLNNEQFF	TGCGCCAGCAGGCGACTCGGACAGCTAAACAATGAGCAGTTCTTC
TRBJ2-5	TRBD1	many	TRBV18	CASSPRQGVRETQYF	TGTGCCAGCTCACCACGACAGGGGGTTCGAGAGACCCAGTACTTC
TRBJ1-1	TRBD1	NA	TRBV20-1	CGATGQMNTEAFF	TGCGGTGCTACGGGACAGATGAACACTGAAGCTTTCTTT
TRBJ2-2	TRBD1	NA	TRBV12-3/TRBV12-4	CASSLVPGQGNTGELFF	TGTGCCAGCAGTTTGGTCCCGGGACAGGGGAACACCGGGGAGCTGTTTTTT
TRBJ1-5	TRBD1	many	TRBV6-1	CASSPGTGEGQPQHF	TGTGCCAGCAGTCCCGGGACAGGGGAGGGACAGCCCCAGCATTTT
TRBJ1-3	NA	NA	TRBV19	CASKTDLDSGNTIYF	TGTGCCAGTAAGACCGACCTGGACTCTGGAAACACCATATATTTT
TRBJ2-1	TRBD2	few	TRBV20-1	CSVTGGSAYNEQFF	TGCAGTGTGACGGGCGGGAGTGCCTACAATGAGCAGTTCTTC
TRBJ2-7	NA	many	TRBV7-2	CASSHGGESLYEQYF	TGTGCCAGCAGCCATGGGGGCGAGTCACTCTACGAGCAGTACTTC
TRBJ2-5	TRBD2	few	TRBV6-1	CASGLGQETQYF	TGTGCCAGCGGACTAGGCCAAGAGACCCAGTACTTC
TRBJ1-6	TRBD1	few	TRBV12-5	CASGQTGVNSPLHF	TGTGCTAGTGGCCAAACAGGGGTTAATTCACCCCTCCACTTT
TRBJ1-5	NA	few	TRBV6-1	CASSEFVGRVMSNQPQHF	TGTGCCAGCAGTGAATTCGTGGGCAGGGTAATGAGCAATCAGCCCCAGCATTTT
TRBJ2-1	NA	many	TRBV6-5	CASSYDPDAGFNEQFF	TGTGCCAGCAGTTACGACCCTGATGCGGGCTTCAATGAGCAGTTCTTC
TRBJ2-1	TRBD2	NA	TRBV14	CASSQGRLAGGNNEQFF	TGTGCCAGCAGCCAAGGCCGGCTAGCGGGGGGCAACAATGAGCAGTTCTTC
TRBJ1-2	NA	many	TRBV28	CASSLPPQSYGYTF	TGTGCCAGCAGTCTCCCCCCCCAGAGCTATGGCTACACCTTC
TRBJ2-1	NA	many	TRBV7-9	CASSLRGNWRENEQFF	TGTGCCAGCAGTTTACGGGGGAATTGGCGGGAAAATGAGCAGTTCTTC
TRBJ2-3	TRBD2	NA	TRBV4-1	CASSLFPAAGEVNTQYF	TGCGCCAGCAGCTTATTTCCCGCAGCGGGAGAAGTGAATACGCAGTATTTT
TRBJ2-1	TRBD2	few	TRBV19	CASSILISSGRNEQFF	TGTGCCAGTAGTATTCTAATTTCTAGCGGGCGCAATGAGCAGTTCTTC
TRBJ2-1	TRBD2	many	TRBV20-1	CSARSGLKYNEQFF	TGCAGTGCTAGATCGGGACTAAAATACAATGAGCAGTTCTTC
TRBJ2-1	NA	many	TRBV7-9	CASSKTGTQHYEQFF	TGTGCCAGCAGCAAAACCGGGACACAACACTATGAGCAGTTCTTC
TRBJ2-1	TRBD2	many	TRBV11-2	CASSLERAGAHNEQFF	TGTGCCAGCAGCTTAGAACGAGCGGGAGCCCACAATGAGCAGTTCTTC
TRBJ2-3	TRBD2	few	TRBV27	CASSSPRLAGPSSTDTQYF	TGTGCCAGCAGTTCCCCCCGGTTAGCGGGTCCTTCCAGCACAGATACGCAGTATTTT
TRBJ2-1	TRBD2	once	TRBV20-1	CSGPSGAYNEQFF	TGCAGTGGCCCTAGCGGGGCGTACAATGAGCAGTTCTTC
TRBJ1-1	NA	many	TRBV3-1	CASTLNAGEAFF	TGTGCCAGCACCTTAAACGCAGGAGAAGCTTTCTTT
TRBJ2-1	NA	NA	TRBV6-1	CASSEASGTDEQFF	TGTGCCAGCAGTGAAGCAAGCGGTACAGATGAGCAGTTCTTC
TRBJ2-3	TRBD2	many	TRBV7-3	CASSQGLAASTDTQYF	TGTGCCAGCAGTCAAGGACTAGCGGCTAGCACAGATACGCAGTATTTT
TRBJ2-7	TRBD1	many	TRBV2	CASSQGTVSYEQYF	TGTGCCAGCAGTCAAGGGACAGTCTCCTACGAGCAGTACTTC
TRBJ2-3	NA	NA	TRBV13	CASSLDQPSWEGADMQYF	TGCGCCAGCAGCTTAGATCAGCCCTCGTGGGAAGGGGCAGATATGCAGTATTTT